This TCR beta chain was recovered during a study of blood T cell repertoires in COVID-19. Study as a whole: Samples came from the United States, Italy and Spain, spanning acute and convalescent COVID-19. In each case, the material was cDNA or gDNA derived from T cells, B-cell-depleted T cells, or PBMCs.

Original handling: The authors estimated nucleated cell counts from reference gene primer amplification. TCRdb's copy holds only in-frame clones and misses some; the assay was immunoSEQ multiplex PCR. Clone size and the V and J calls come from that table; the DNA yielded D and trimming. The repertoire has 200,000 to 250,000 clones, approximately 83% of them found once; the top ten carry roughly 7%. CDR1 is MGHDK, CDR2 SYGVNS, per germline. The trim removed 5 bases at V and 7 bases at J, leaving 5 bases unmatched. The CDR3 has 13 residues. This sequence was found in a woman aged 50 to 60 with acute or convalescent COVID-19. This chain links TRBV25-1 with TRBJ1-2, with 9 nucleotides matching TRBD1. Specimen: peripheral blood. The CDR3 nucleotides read TGTGCCAGCAGTAAACAGGGGGCGGGTGGCTACACCTTC. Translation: CASSKQGAGGYTF.